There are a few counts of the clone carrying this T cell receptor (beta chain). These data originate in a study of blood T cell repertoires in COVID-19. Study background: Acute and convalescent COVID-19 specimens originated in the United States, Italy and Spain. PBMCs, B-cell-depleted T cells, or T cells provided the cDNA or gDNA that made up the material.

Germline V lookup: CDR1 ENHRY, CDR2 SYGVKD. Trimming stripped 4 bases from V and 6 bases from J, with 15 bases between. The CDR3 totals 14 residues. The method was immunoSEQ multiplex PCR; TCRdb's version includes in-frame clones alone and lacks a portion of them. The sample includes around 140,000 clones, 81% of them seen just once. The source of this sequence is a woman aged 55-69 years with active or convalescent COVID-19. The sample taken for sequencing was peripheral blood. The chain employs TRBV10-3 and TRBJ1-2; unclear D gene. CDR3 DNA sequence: TGTGCCATCAGTGGGGCAGGCGCAGCAGATGGCTACACCTTC. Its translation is CAISGAGAADGYTF.